These 11 T cell receptor beta chains came from one sample sequenced in a study of cytomegalovirus exposure and HLA in healthy donors. 60 Vbeta and 13 Jbeta primers were used in PCR. TCRdb keeps only in-frame clones here, not all; method: immunoSEQ multiplex PCR. The sample includes fewer than 150,000 clones, about 78% of them seen just once. The specimen sequenced was PBMCs. The source of these receptors is a woman aged 40 to 50 in good health and CMV-seropositive.

The V gene is TRBV28, the J gene TRBJ1-5; the D is unclear. CDR1 is MDHEN, CDR2 SYDVKM, per germline. This CDR3 has 14 residues. The V gene lost 5 bases and the J gene lost 1 base, with 9 bases spanning the gap. The DNA of the CDR3 is TGTGCCAGCAGTAACGACATGAGCAATCAGCCCCAGCATTTT. This translates into CASSNDMSNQPQHF.

V and J are TRBV25-1 and TRBJ2-2; 7 bases are shared with TRBD2. CDR3 length: 18 amino acids. The V segment lost 1 base and the J segment 4 bases; nucleotides outside the gene matches: 12. Germline values: CDR1 MGHDK, CDR2 SYGVNS. The CDR3 DNA reads TGTGCCAGCAGTGAATGGACTCGGGGAGGGACGGTCACCGGGGAGCTGTTTTTT. Amino acids: CASSEWTRGGTVTGELFF.

CDR3 coding DNA: TGTGCCAGCAGTTACTCACCTAGCGGGGGGGCCAATGAGCAGTTCTTC. It is translated as CASSYSPSGGANEQFF. V usage is TRBV6-5 and J usage is TRBJ2-1; 12 positions agree with TRBD2. The CDR3 has 16 residues. CDR1 and CDR2 from the germline V gene are MNHEY and SVGAGI. Losses at the gene ends were 0 bases for V and 6 bases for J; bases not matched to a gene: 3.

The chain combines TRBV5-6 with TRBJ1-2; D unresolved. V was shortened by 5 bases and J by 5 bases, with 10 bases between the two germline ends. This CDR3 contains 12 residues. CDR1 is SGHDT, CDR2 YYEEEE, per germline. CDR3 DNA sequence: TGTGCCAGCAGTTCGGGTCCATATGGCTACACCTTC. Protein product: CASSSGPYGYTF.

The J gene is TRBJ2-7, the V gene TRBV10-3, with TRBD1 matching 7 bases. The germline CDR1 and CDR2 sequences are ENHRY and SYGVKD. Trimming took 7 bases from V and 0 from J; bases not matched to a gene: 9. The CDR3 has 15 amino acids. The CDR3 loop is CAITEGSGGSYEQYF. DNA of the CDR3: TGTGCCATCACGGAAGGTTCAGGGGGCTCCTACGAGCAGTACTTC.

Comments on this clone: Mismatch with germline at one junction end may stem from a read error. The V gene is TRBV7-7, the J gene TRBJ2-3; TRBD2 might be the D (5 bases). Germline lookup yields CDR1 SSHAT and CDR2 FNYEAQ (reference sequence). This CDR3 comprises 13 residues. The CDR3 is CASSNLLGHTQYF. In DNA form, the CDR3 reads TGTGCTAGCAGCAACCTACTAGGCCATACGCAGTATTTT.

This clone has a handful of counts. V usage is TRBV6-5 and J usage is TRBJ1-1; the match to TRBD1 covers 7 bases. Germline V gene sequence: CDR1 MNHEY, CDR2 SVGAGI. CDR3 length equals 14 residues. With 6 bases clipped from V and 10 bases from J, the junction kept 14 bases outside the gene matches. CDR3 residues: CASSWTGGDSGAFF. In DNA form, the CDR3 reads TGTGCCAGCAGCTGGACAGGTGGGGACAGTGGAGCTTTCTTT.

The chain links TRBV5-4 to TRBJ2-3; 7 nucleotides agree with TRBD1. Trimming cost V 2 bases and J 4 bases; bases outside gene matches: 4. CDR3 size: 14 residues. Per the germline V gene, CDR1 is SGHNT and CDR2 is YYREEE (reference sequence). Here the CDR3 DNA reads TGTGCCAGCAGCTTCGACAGGGTTCCAGATACGCAGTATTTT. Translated: CASSFDRVPDTQYF.

This clone has only a few counts. This chain joins TRBV7-9 and TRBJ2-7, with D possibly matching TRBD2 (5 bases). Germline V gene sequence: CDR1 SEHNR, CDR2 FQNEAQ (reference sequence). This CDR3 is 18 amino acids long. The V end lost 5 bases, the J end lost 2 bases, and 25 bases lay between the germline ends. CDR3 bases: TGTGCCAGCAGCCGTCTTAGAGGTCTACGGACTGATACCTACGAGCAGTACTTC. Translation gives CASSRLRGLRTDTYEQYF. Combining the CDR3 with reference TRBV7-9 and TRBJ2-7 gives the whole variable domain DTGVSQNPRHKITKRGQNVTFRCDPISEHNRLYWYRQTLGQGPEFLTYFQNEAQLEKSRLLSDRFSAERPKGSFSTLEIQRTEQGDSAMYLCASSRLRGLRTDTYEQYFGPGTRLTVT.

V gene TRBV4-3 combines with J gene TRBJ1-4; D is uncertain. Germline V gene data show CDR1 as LGHNA and CDR2 as YSLEER. The CDR3 totals 14 residues. V lost 1 base and J lost 3, with 6 bases in between. CDR3 amino acids: CASSQVSANEKLFF. The CDR3 coding sequence is TGCGCCAGCAGCCAAGTTTCCGCTAATGAAAAACTGTTTTTT.

V usage is TRBV5-4 and J usage is TRBJ2-5; 14 positions agree with TRBD2. The CDR3 is 18 residues long. Germline trimming cut 0 bases from V and 4 bases from J; bases unmatched to any gene: 8. CDR1 is SGHNT, CDR2 YYREEE, per germline (reference sequence). In DNA, the CDR3 is TGTGCCAGCAGCTTGGGACTAGCGGGGGGGCAATTCGGAGAGACCCAGTACTTC. Its protein is CASSLGLAGGQFGETQYF.